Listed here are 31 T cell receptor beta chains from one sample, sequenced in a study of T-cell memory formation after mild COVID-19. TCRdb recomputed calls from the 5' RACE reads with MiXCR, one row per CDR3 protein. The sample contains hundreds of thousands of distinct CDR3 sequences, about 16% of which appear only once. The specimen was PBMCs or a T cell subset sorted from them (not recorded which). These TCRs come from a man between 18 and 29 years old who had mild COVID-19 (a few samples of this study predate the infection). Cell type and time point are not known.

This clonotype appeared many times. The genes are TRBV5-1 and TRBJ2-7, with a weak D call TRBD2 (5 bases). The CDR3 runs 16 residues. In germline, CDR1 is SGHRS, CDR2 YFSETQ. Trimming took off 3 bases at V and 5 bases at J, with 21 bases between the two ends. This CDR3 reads CASSSSPGRVPDEQYV. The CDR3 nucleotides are TGCGCCAGCAGCTCTAGCCCAGGTCGAGTACCCGACGAGCAGTACGTC.

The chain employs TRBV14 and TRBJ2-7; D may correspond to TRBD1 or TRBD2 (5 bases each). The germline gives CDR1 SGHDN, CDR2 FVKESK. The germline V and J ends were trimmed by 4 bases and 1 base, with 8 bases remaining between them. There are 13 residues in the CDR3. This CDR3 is CASSPGRSYEQYF. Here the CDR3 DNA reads TGTGCCAGCAGCCCGGGACGATCCTACGAGCAGTACTTC.

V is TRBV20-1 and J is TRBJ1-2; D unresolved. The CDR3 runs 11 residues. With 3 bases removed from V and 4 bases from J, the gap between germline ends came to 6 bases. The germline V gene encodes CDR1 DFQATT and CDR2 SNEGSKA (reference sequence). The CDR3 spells CSASPGYGYTF. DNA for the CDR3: TGCAGTGCTAGTCCCGGCTATGGCTACACCTTC.

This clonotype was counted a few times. In DNA form, the CDR3 reads TGTGCCAGCAGCTTCCAGACAGGACTCTATGGCTACACCTTC. It is translated as CASSFQTGLYGYTF. The gene calls are TRBV11-2 and TRBJ1-2; D perhaps matches TRBD1 (6 bases). V shed 3 bases and J shed 4 bases, with 12 bases lying between them. This CDR3 has 14 amino acids. The germline gives CDR1 SGHAT, CDR2 FQNNGV.

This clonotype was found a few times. The CDR3 coding sequence is TGTGCCAGCAGCCTCAGGGGAGTAGGAACTGAAGCTTTCTTT. Its translation: CASSLRGVGTEAFF. The rearrangement uses TRBV2 and TRBJ1-1, with D tentatively TRBD1 (6 bases). The CDR3 sequence is 14 residues long. The germline V and J ends were trimmed by 6 bases and 5 bases, with 16 bases remaining between them. The V gene's germline CDR1 is SNHLY and CDR2 FYNNEI. Full variable domain (missing parts from reference TRBV2 and TRBJ1-1): EPEVTQTPSHQVTQMGQEVILRCVPISNHLYFYWYRQILGQKVEFLVSFYNNEISEKSEIFDDQFSVERPDGSNFTLKIRSTKLEDSAMYFCASSLRGVGTEAFFGQGTRLTVV.

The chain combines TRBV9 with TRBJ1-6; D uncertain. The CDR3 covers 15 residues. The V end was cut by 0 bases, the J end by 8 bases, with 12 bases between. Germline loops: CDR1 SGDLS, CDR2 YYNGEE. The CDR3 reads CASSVGSSGDSPLHF. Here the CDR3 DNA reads TGTGCCAGCAGCGTAGGGTCCAGTGGGGATTCACCCCTCCACTTT.

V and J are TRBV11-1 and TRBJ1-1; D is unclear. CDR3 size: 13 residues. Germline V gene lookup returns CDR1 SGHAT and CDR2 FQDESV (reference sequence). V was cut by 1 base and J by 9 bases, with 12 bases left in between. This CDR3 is CASSLGSGPKAFF. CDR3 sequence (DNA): TGTGCCAGCAGCTTAGGGAGCGGCCCGAAAGCTTTCTTT.

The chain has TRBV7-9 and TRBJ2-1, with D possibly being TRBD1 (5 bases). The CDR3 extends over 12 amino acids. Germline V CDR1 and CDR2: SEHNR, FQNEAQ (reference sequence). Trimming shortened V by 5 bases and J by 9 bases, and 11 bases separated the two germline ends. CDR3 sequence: CASSLFRVEQFF. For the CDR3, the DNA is TGTGCCAGCAGCCTCTTCAGGGTTGAGCAGTTCTTC.

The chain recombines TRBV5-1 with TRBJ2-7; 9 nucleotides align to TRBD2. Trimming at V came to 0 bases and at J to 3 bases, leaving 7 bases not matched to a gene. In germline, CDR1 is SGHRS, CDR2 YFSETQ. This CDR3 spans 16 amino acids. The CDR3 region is CASSLVTSGSHYEQYF. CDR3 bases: TGCGCCAGCAGCTTGGTAACTAGCGGGTCCCACTACGAGCAGTACTTC. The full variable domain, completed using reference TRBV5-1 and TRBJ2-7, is KAGVTQTPRYLIKTRGQQVTLSCSPISGHRSVSWYQQTPGQGLQFLFEYFSETQRNKGNFPGRFSGRQFSNSRSEMNVSTLELGDSALYLCASSLVTSGSHYEQYFGPGTRLTVT.

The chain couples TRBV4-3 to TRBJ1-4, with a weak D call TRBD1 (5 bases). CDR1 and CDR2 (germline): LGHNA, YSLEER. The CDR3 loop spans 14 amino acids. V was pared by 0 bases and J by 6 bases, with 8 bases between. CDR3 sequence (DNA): TGCGCCAGCAGCCAAGATGTGGGGGATGAAAAACTGTTTTTT. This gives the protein CASSQDVGDEKLFF.

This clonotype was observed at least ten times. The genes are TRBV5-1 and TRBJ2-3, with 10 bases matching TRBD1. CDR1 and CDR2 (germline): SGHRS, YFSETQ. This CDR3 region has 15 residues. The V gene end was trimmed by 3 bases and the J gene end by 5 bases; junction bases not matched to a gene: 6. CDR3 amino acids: CASSSGTGAGDTQYF. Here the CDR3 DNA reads TGCGCCAGCAGCTCCGGGACAGGGGCCGGAGATACGCAGTATTTT.

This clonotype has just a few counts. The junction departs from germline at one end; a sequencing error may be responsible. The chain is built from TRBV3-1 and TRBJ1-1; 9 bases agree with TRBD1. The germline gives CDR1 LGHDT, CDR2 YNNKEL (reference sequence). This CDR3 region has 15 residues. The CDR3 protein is CASSQEGQGPLGRLF. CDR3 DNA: TGTGCCAGCAGCCAAGAGGGACAGGGTCCCCTCGGGCGGCTCTTT.

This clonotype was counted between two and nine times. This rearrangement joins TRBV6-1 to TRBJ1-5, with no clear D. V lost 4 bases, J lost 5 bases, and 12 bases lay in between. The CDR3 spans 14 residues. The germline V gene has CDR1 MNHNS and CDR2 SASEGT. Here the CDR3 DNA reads TGTGCCAGCAGTGCGACACAGAAGGATCAGCCCCAGCATTTT. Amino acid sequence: CASSATQKDQPQHF.

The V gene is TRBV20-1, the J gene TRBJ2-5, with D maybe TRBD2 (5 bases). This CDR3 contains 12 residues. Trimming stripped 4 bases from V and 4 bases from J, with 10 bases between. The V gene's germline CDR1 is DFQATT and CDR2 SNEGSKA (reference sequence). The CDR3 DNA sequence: TGCAGTGCTAAAGCGGCTCTAGAGACCCAGTACTTC. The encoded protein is CSAKAALETQYF.

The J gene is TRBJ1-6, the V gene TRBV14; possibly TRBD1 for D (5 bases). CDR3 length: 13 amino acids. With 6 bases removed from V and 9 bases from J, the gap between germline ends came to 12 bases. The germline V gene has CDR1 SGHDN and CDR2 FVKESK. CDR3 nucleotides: TGTGCCAGCAGGAATGCAGGGAGTTCACCCCTCCACTTT. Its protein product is CASRNAGSSPLHF.

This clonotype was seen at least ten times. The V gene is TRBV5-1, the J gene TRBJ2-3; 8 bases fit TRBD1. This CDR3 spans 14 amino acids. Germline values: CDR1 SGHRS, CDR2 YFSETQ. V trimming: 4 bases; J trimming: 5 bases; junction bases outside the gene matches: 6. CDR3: CASSPGTGRDTQYF. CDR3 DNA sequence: TGCGCCAGCAGCCCCGGGACAGGTCGAGATACGCAGTATTTT.

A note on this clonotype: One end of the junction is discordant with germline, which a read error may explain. The CDR3 nucleotides read TGCGCCAGCACCCAACCAAGGACAGGGGTTAATTCACCCCTCCACTTT. It encodes CASTQPRTGVNSPLHF. The V and J genes are TRBV4-1 and TRBJ1-6; 9 bases match TRBD1. Germline CDR1 MGHRA, CDR2 YSYEKL. The CDR3 has 16 residues.

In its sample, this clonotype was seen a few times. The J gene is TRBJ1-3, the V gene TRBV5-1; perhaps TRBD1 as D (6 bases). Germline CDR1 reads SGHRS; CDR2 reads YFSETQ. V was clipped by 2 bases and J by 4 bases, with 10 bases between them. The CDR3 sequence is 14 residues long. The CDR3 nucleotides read TGCGCCAGCAGCTTCCAGGGGCAGGGAAACACCATATATTTT. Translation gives CASSFQGQGNTIYF.

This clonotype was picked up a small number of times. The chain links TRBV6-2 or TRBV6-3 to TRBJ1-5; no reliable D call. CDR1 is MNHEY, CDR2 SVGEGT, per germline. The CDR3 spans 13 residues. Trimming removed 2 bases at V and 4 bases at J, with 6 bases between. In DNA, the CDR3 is TGTGCCAGCAGTTACCTGGGAAATCAGCCCCAGCATTTT. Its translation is CASSYLGNQPQHF.

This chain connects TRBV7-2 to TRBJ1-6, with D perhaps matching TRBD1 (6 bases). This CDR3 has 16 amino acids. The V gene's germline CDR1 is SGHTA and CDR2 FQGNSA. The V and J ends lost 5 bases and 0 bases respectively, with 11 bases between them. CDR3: CASSPGQSSYNSPLHF. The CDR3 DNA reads TGTGCCAGCAGCCCAGGACAGAGCTCCTATAATTCACCCCTCCACTTT.

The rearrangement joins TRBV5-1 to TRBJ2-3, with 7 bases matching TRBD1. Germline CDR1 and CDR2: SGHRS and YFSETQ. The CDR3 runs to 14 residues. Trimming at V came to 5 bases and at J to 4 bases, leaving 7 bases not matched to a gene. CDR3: CASSSTGTADTQYF. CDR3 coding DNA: TGCGCCAGCAGTTCGACAGGGACAGCAGATACGCAGTATTTT.

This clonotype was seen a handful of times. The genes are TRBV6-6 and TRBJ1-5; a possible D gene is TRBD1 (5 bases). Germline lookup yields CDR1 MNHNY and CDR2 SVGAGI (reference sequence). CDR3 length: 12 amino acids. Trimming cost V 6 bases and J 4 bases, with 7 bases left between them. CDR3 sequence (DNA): TGTGCCAGCAGATACAGGAATCAGCCCCAGCATTTT. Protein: CASRYRNQPQHF.

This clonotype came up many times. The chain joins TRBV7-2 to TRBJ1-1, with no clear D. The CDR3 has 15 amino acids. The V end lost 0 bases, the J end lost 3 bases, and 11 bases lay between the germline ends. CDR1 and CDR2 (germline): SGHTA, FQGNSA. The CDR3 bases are TGTGCCAGCAGCTTAGCCCAGGTGGGTGACACTGAAGCTTTCTTT. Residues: CASSLAQVGDTEAFF.

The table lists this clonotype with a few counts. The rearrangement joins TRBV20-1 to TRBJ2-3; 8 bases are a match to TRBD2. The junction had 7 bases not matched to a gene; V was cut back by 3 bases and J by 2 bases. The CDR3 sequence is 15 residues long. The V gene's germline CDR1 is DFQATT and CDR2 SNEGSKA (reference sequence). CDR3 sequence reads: CSASAAGGITDTQYF. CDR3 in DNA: TGCAGTGCTAGTGCGGCGGGGGGCATCACAGATACGCAGTATTTT.

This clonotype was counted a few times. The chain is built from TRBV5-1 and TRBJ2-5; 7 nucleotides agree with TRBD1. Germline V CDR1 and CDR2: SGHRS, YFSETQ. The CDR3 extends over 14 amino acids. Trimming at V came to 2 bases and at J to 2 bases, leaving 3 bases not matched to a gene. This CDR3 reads CASSFPGQQETQYF. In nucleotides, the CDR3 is TGCGCCAGCAGCTTTCCGGGACAGCAAGAGACCCAGTACTTC.

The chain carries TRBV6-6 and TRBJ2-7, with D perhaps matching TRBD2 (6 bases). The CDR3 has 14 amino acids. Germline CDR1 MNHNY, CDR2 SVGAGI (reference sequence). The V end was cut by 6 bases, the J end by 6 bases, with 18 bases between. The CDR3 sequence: CASSHGGTLSEQYF. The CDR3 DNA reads TGTGCCAGCAGCCACGGAGGGACGCTAAGCGAGCAGTACTTC.

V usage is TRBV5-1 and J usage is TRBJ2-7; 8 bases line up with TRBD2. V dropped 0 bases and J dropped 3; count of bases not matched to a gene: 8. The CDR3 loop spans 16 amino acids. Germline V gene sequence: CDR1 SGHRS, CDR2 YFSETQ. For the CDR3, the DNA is TGCGCCAGCAGCTTGGCCGTTAGCGGGGCCGACTACGAGCAGTACTTC. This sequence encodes CASSLAVSGADYEQYF.

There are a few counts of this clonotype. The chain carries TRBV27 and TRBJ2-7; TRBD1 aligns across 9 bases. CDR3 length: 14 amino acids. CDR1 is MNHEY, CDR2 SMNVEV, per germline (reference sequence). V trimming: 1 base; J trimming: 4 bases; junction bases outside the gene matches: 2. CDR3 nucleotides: TGTGCCAGCAGTTTATTGGGACAGGGTTACGAGCAGTACTTC. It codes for CASSLLGQGYEQYF.

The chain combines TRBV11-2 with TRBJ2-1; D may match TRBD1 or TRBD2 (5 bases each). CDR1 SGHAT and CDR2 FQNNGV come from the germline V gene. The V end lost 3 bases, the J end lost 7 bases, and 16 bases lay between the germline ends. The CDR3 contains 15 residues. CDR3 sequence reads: CASSFLLGPHNEQFF. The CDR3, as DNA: TGTGCCAGCAGCTTTCTTCTGGGACCGCATAATGAGCAGTTCTTC.

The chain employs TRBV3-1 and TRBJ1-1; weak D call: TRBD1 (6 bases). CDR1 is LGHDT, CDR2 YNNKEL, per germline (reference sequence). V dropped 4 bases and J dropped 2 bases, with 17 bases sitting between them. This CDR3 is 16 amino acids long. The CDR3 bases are TGTGCCAGCAGCCCGGCGGGGGGCGCAGACAACACTGAAGCTTTCTTT. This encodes CASSPAGGADNTEAFF.

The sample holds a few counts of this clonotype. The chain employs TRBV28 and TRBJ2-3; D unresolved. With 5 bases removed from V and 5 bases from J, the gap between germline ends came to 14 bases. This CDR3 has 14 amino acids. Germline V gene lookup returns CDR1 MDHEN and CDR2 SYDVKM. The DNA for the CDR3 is TGTGCCAGCAGTAGGAGCTCGGGTGAAGATACGCAGTATTTT. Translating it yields CASSRSSGEDTQYF.